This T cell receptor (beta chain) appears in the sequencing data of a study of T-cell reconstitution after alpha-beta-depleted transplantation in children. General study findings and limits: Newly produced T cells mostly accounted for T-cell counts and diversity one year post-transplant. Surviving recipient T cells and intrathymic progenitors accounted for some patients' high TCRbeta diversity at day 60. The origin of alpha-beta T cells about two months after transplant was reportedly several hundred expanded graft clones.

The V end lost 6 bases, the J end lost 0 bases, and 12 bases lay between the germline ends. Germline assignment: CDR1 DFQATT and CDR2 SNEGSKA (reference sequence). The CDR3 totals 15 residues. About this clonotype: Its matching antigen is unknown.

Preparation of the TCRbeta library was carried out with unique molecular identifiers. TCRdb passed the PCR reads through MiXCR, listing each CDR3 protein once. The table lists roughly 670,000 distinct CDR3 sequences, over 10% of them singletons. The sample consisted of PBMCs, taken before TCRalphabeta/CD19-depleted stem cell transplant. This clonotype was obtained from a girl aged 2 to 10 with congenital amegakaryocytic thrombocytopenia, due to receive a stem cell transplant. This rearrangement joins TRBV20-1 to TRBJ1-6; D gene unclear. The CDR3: CSAPSASSYNSPLHF. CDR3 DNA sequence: TGCAGTGCGCCGAGCGCTAGCTCCTATAATTCACCCCTCCACTTT.